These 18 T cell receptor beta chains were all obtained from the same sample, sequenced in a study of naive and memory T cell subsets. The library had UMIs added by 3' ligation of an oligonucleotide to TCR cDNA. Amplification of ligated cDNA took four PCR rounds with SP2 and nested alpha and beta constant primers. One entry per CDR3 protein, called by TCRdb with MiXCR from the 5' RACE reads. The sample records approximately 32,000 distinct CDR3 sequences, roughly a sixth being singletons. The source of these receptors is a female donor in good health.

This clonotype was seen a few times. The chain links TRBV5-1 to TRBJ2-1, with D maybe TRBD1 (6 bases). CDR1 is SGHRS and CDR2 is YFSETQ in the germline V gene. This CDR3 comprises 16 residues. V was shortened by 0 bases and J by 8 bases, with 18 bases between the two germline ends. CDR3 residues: CASSLVAGAPGYEQFF. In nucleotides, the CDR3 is TGCGCCAGCAGCTTGGTGGCAGGGGCCCCAGGGTATGAGCAGTTCTTC.

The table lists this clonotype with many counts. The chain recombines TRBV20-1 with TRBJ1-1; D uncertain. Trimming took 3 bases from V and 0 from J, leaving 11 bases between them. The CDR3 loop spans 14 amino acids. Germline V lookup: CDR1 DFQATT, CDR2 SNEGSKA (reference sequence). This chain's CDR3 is CSASVLLMNTEAFF. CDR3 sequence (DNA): TGCAGTGCTAGCGTACTCCTGATGAACACTGAAGCTTTCTTT.

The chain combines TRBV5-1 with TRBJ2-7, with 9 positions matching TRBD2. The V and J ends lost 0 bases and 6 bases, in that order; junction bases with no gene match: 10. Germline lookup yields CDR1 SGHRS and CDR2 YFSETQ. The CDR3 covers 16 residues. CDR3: CASSLAVAGALSEQYF. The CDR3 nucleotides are TGCGCCAGCAGCTTGGCGGTAGCGGGGGCCCTCTCCGAGCAGTACTTC. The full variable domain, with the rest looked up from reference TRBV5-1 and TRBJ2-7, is KAGVTQTPRYLIKTRGQQVTLSCSPISGHRSVSWYQQTPGQGLQFLFEYFSETQRNKGNFPGRFSGRQFSNSRSEMNVSTLELGDSALYLCASSLAVAGALSEQYFGPGTRLTVT.

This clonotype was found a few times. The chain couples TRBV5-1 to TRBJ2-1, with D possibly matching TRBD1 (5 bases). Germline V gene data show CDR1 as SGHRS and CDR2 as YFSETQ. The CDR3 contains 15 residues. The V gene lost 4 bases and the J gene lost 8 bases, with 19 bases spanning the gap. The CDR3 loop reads CASSPGQSVGDEQFF. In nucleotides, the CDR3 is TGCGCCAGCAGCCCTGGACAATCGGTAGGCGATGAGCAGTTCTTC.

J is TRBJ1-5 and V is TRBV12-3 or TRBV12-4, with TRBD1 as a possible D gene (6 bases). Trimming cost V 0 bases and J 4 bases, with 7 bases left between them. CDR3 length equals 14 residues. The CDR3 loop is CASSLARGNQPQHF. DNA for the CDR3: TGTGCCAGCAGTTTAGCCAGGGGAAATCAGCCCCAGCATTTT.

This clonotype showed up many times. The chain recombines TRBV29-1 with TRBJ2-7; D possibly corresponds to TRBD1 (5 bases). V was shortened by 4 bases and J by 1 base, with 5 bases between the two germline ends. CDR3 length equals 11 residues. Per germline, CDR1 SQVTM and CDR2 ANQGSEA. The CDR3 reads CSVGQSYEQYF. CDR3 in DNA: TGCAGCGTTGGACAGTCCTACGAGCAGTACTTC.

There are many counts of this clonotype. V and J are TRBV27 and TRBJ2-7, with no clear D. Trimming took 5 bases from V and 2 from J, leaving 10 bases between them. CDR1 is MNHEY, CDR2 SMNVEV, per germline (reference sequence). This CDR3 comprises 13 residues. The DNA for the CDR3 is TGTGCCAGCAGTCCAGTCAAAGCCTACGAGCAGTACTTC. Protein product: CASSPVKAYEQYF.

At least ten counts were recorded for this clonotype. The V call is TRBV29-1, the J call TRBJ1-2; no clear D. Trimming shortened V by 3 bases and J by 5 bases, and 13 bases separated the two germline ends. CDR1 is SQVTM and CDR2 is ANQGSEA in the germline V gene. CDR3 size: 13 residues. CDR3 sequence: CSVERSSTYGYTF. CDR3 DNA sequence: TGCAGCGTTGAGCGGAGCTCCACTTATGGCTACACCTTC. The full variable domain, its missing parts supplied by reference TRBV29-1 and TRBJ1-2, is SAVISQKPSRDICQRGTSLTIQCQVDSQVTMMFWYRQQPGQSLTLIATANQGSEATYESGFVIDKFPISRPNLTFSTLTVSNMSPEDSSIYLCSVERSSTYGYTFGSGTRLTVV.

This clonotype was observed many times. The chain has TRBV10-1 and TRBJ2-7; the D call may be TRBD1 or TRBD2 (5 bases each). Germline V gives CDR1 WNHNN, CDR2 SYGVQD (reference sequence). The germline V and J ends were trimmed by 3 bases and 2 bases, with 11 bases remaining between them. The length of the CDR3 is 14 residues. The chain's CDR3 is CASSEGTVPYEQYF. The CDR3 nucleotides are TGCGCCAGCAGTGAAGGGACCGTCCCCTACGAGCAGTACTTC.

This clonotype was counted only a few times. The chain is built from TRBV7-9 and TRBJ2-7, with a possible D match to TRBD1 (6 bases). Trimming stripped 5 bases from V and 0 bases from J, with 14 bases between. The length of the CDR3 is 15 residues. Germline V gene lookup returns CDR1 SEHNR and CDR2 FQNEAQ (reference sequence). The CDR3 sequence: CASSLGAGASYEQYF. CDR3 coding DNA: TGTGCCAGCAGCCTGGGGGCAGGTGCCTCCTACGAGCAGTACTTC. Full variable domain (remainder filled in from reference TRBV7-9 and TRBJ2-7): DTGVSQNPRHKITKRGQNVTFRCDPISEHNRLYWYRQTLGQGPEFLTYFQNEAQLEKSRLLSDRFSAERPKGSFSTLEIQRTEQGDSAMYLCASSLGAGASYEQYFGPGTRLTVT.

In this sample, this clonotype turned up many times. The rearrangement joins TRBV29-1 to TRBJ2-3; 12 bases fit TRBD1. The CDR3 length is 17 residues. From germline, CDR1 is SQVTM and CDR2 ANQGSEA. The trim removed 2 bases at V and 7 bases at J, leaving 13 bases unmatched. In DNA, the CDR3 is TGCAGCGTTGAACACCACCGGGACAGGGGGCGATTAAATACGCAGTATTTT. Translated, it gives CSVEHHRDRGRLNTQYF.

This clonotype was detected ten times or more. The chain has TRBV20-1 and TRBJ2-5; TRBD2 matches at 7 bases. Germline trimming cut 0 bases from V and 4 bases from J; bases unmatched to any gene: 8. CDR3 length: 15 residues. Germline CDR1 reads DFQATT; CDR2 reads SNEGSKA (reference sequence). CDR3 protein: CSARDTASGRETQYF. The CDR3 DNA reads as TGCAGTGCTAGAGATACGGCTAGCGGTAGAGAGACCCAGTACTTC.

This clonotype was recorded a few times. CDR3: CASSVGVGETQYF. CDR3 in DNA: TGTGCCAGCAGTGTGGGCGTGGGGGAGACCCAGTACTTC. The V and J genes are TRBV6-1 and TRBJ2-5; no clear D gene. This CDR3 has 13 residues. Deletions cut 4 bases from V and 5 bases from J, with 11 bases between. The V gene's germline CDR1 is MNHNS and CDR2 SASEGT.

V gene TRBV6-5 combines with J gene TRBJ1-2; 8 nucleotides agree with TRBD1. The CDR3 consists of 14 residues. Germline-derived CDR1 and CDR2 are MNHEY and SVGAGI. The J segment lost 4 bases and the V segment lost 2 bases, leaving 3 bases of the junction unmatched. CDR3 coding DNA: TGTGCCAGCAGTTACAAGACAGGGGCCTATGGCTACACCTTC. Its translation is CASSYKTGAYGYTF.

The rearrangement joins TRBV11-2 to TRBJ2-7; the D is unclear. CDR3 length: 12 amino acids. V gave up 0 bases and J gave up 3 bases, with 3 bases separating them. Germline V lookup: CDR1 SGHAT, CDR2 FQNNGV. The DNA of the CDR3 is TGTGCCAGCAGCTTAGACAGCTACGAGCAGTACTTC. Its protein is CASSLDSYEQYF.

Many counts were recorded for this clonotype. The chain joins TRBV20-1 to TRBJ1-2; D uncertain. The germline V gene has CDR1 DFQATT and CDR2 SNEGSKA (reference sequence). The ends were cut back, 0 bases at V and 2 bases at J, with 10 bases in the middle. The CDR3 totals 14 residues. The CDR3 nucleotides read TGCAGTGCTAGAGACCAAAACCGGAACTATGGCTACACCTTC. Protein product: CSARDQNRNYGYTF.

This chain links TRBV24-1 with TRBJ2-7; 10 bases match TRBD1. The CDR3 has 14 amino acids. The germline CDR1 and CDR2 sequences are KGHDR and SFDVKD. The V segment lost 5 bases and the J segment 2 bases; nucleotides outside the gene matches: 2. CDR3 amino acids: CATSAGQGTYEQYF. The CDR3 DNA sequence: TGTGCCACCAGTGCGGGACAGGGGACCTACGAGCAGTACTTC.

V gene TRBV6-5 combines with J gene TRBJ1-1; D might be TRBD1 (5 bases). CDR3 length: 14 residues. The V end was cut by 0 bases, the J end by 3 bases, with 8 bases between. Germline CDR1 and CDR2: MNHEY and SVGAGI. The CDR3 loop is CASSYSVGDTEAFF. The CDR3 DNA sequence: TGTGCCAGCAGTTACTCGGTGGGGGACACTGAAGCTTTCTTT.